This T cell receptor beta chain was captured by sequencing in a study of long-term antiretroviral therapy in people with HIV. Whole-study findings and limits: Pre-ART clonal expansions dominated every time point's repertoire. Post-ART, diversity grew, though it stayed under transplant donor control levels.

Germline CDR1 and CDR2: LNHDA and SQIVND (reference sequence). The CDR3 covers 15 residues. Between the trimmed V and J ends, which lost 1 base and 0 bases, there was a span of 7 bases. Until DNA extraction, the samples held between roughly 1-10 million cryopreserved PBMC. On this clone itself: Its antigen is as yet unknown.

immunoSEQ v3.0 was run at survey level. Generated by immunoSEQ multiplex PCR, the TCRdb table keeps only in-frame clones and is missing some. This table holds 24,000 or so clones, 80% to 90% found once. The input for sequencing was unsorted PBMCs, taken 3 years after starting antiretroviral therapy. The TCR comes from a man between 18 and 35 years old with HIV. J is TRBJ1-5 and V is TRBV19, with a tentative D call TRBD1 (6 bases). The DNA for the CDR3 is TGTGCCAGTAGTATAGGCAGGGGTAGCAATCAGCCCCAGCATTTT. Protein: CASSIGRGSNQPQHF.